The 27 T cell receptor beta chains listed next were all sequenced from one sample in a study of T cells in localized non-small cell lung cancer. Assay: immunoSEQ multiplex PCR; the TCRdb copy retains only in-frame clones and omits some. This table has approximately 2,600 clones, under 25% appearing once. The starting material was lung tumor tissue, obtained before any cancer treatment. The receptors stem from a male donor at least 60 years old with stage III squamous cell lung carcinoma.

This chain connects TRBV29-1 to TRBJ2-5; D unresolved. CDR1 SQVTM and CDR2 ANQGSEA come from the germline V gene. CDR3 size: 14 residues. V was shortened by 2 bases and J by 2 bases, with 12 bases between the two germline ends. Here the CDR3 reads CSVEKSGGQETQYF. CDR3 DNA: TGCAGCGTTGAAAAGTCGGGCGGTCAAGAGACCCAGTACTTC.

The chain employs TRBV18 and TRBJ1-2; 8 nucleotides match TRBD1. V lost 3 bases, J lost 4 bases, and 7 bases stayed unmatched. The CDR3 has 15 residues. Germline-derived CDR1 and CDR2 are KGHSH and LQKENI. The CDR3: CASSPRTGQAYGYTF. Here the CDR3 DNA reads TGTGCCAGCTCACCCAGGACAGGGCAGGCCTATGGCTACACCTTC.

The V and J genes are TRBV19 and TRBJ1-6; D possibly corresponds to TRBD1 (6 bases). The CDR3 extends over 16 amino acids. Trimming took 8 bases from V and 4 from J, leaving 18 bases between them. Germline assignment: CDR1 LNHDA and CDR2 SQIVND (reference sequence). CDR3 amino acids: CASQGLQGIYNSPLHF. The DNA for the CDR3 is TGTGCCAGTCAGGGCCTACAGGGAATATATAATTCACCCCTCCACTTT. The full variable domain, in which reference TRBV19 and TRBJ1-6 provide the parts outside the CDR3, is DGGITQSPKYLFRKEGQNVTLSCEQNLNHDAMYWYRQDPGQGLRLIYYSQIVNDFQKGDIAEGYSVSREKKESFPLTVTSAQKNPTAFYLCASQGLQGIYNSPLHFGNGTRLTVT.

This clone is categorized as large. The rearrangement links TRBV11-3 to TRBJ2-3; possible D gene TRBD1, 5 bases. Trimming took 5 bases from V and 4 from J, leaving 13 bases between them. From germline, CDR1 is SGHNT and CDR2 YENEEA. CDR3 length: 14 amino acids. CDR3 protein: CASSRRQGSDTQYF. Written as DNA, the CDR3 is TGTGCCAGCAGCAGAAGGCAGGGATCAGATACGCAGTATTTT.

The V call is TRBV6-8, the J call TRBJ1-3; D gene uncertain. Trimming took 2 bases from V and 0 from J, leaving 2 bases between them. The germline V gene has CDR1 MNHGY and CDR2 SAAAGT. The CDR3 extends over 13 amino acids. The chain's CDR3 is CASSYDSGNTIYF. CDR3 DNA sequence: TGTGCCAGCAGTTACGACTCTGGAAACACCATATATTTT.

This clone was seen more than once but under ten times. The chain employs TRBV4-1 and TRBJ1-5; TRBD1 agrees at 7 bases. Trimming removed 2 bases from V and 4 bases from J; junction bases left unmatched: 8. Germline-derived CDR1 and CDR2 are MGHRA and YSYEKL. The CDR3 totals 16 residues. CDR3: CASSQRDSGPNQPQHF. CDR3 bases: TGCGCCAGCAGCCAAAGGGACAGCGGTCCTAATCAGCCCCAGCATTTT.

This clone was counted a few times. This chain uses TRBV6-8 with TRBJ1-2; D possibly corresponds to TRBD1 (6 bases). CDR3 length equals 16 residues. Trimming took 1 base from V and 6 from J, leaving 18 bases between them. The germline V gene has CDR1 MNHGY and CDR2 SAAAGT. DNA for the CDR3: TGTGCCAGCAGTTACTTCGGGGTAGGACAGTCCCATGGCTACACCTTC. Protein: CASSYFGVGQSHGYTF.

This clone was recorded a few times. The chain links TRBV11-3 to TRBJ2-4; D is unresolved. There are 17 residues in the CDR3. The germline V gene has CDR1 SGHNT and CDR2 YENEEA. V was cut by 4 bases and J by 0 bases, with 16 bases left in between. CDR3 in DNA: TGTGCCAGCAGCTCACGACGGGTGATCCTAGCCAAAAACATTCAGTACTTC. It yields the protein CASSSRRVILAKNIQYF.

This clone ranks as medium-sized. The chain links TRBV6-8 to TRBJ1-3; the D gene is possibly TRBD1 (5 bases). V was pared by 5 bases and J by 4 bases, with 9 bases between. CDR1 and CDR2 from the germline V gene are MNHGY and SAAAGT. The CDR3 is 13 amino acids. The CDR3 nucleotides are TGTGCCAGCAGTAAGGGGTCCGGAAACACCATATATTTT. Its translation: CASSKGSGNTIYF.

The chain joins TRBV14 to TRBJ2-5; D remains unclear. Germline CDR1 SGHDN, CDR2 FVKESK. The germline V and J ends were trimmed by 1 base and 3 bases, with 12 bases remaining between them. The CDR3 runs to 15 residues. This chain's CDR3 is CASSQGVTRKETQYF. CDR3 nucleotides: TGTGCCAGCAGCCAAGGGGTCACACGAAAAGAGACCCAGTACTTC.

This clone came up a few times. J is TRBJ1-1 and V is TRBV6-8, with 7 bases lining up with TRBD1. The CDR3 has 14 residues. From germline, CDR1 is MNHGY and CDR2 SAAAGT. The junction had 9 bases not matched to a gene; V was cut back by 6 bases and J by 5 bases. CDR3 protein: CASSGTRGGTEAFF. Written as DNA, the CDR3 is TGTGCCAGCAGCGGAACCAGGGGGGGGACTGAAGCTTTCTTT.

The CDR3 sequence: CASSPTGGTNEKLFF. CDR3 DNA sequence: TGTGCCAGCTCACCCACAGGGGGGACTAATGAAAAACTGTTTTTT. The chain links TRBV18 to TRBJ1-4; 8 nucleotides line up with TRBD1. This CDR3 comprises 15 residues. Germline V gene sequence: CDR1 KGHSH, CDR2 LQKENI. The J segment lost 2 bases and the V segment lost 3 bases, leaving 2 bases of the junction unmatched. The full variable domain, rest sourced from reference TRBV18 and TRBJ1-4, is NAGVMQNPRHLVRRRGQEARLRCSPMKGHSHVYWYRQLPEEGLKFMVYLQKENIIDESGMPKERFSAEFPKEGPSILRIQQVVRGDSAAYFCASSPTGGTNEKLFFGSGTQLSVL.

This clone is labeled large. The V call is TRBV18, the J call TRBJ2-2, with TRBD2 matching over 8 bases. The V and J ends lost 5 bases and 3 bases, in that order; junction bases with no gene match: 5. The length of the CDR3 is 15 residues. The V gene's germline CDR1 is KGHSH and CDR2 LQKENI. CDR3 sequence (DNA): TGTGCCAGCTCAACTTCGGGGGGGCACACCGGGGAGCTGTTTTTT. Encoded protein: CASSTSGGHTGELFF.

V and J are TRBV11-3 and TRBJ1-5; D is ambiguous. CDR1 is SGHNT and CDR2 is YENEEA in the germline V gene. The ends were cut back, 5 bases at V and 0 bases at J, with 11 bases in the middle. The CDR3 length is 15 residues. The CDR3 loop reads CASSQGRNSNQPQHF. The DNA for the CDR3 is TGTGCCAGCAGCCAAGGACGGAATAGCAATCAGCCCCAGCATTTT.

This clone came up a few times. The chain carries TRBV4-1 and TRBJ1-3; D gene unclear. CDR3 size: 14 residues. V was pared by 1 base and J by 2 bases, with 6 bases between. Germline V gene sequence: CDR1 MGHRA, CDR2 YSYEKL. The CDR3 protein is CASSQVQPGNTIYF. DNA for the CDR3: TGCGCCAGCAGCCAAGTTCAGCCTGGAAACACCATATATTTT.

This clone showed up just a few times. CDR3 DNA sequence: TGTGCCAGCAGCTCTGGGACAGGGAGAACCTACGAGCAGTACTTC. It codes for CASSSGTGRTYEQYF. The chain employs TRBV11-3 and TRBJ2-7; 9 bases map to TRBD1. CDR1 and CDR2 (germline): SGHNT, YENEEA. The CDR3 totals 15 residues. With V trimmed by 4 bases and J by 2 bases, 6 bases remained unmatched.

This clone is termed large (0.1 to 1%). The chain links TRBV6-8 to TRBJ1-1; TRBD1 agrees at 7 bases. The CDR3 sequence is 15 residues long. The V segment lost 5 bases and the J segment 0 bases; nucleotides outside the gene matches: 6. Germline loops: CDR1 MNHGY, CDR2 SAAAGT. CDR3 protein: CASSDTGALNTEAFF. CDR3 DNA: TGTGCCAGCAGTGACACAGGGGCTCTGAACACTGAAGCTTTCTTT.

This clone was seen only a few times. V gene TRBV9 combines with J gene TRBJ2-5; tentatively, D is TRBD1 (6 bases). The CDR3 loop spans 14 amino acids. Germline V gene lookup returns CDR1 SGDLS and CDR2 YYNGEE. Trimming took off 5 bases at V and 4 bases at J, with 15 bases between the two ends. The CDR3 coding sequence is TGTGCCAGCAGTGAAGCGTACAGGGTAGAGACCCAGTACTTC. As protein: CASSEAYRVETQYF.

The CDR3 region is CASSQAGTSGVYEQFF. The DNA for the CDR3 is TGCGCCAGCAGCCAAGCCGGGACTAGCGGGGTCTATGAGCAGTTCTTC. The rearrangement joins TRBV4-1 to TRBJ2-1; 13 positions agree with TRBD2. From germline, CDR1 is MGHRA and CDR2 YSYEKL. This CDR3 has 16 residues. The trim removed 1 base at V and 8 bases at J, leaving 5 bases unmatched.

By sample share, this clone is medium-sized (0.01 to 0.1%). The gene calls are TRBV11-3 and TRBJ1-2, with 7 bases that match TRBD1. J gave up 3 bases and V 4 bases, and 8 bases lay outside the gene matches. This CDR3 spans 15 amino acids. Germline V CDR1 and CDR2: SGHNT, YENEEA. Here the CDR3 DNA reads TGTGCCAGCAGCTACGAGACAGGGACCCACTATGGCTACACCTTC. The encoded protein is CASSYETGTHYGYTF.

In nucleotides, the CDR3 is TGTGCCAGCAGTTACCTACAGGGGGCTTTAGATACGCAGTATTTT. This translates into CASSYLQGALDTQYF. V and J are TRBV6-8 and TRBJ2-3; 9 bases agree with TRBD1. Unmatched junction bases numbered 5, after V lost 2 bases and J lost 5 bases. Germline V gene data show CDR1 as MNHGY and CDR2 as SAAAGT. This CDR3 contains 15 residues.

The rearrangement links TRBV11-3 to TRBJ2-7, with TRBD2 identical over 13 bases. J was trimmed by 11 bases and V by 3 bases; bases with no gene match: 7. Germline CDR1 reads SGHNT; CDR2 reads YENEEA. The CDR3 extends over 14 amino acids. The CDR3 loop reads CASSLGLAGSSKYF. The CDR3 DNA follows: TGTGCCAGCAGCTTGGGACTAGCGGGGAGTAGCAAGTACTTC.

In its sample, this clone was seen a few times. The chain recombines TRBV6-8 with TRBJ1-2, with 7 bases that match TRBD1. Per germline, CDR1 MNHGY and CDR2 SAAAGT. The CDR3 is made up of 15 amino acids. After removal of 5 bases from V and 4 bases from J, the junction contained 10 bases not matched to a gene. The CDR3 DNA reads TGTGCCAGCAGTCAACGTGACAGGGAGGGCTATGGCTACACCTTC. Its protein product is CASSQRDREGYGYTF.

The CDR3 loop reads CASSFSGQGNEKLFF. As DNA, the CDR3 is TGTGCCAGCAGTTTCTCGGGACAGGGAAACGAAAAACTGTTTTTT. The V gene is TRBV28, the J gene TRBJ1-4, with TRBD1 matching 9 bases. The ends lost 3 bases at V and 8 bases at J; junction bases unmatched: 7. From germline, CDR1 is MDHEN and CDR2 SYDVKM. The CDR3 sequence is 15 residues long.

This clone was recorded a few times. CDR3 in DNA: TGTGCCAGCAGTAGGGACAGCTATGGCTACACCTTC. Amino acid sequence: CASSRDSYGYTF. This rearrangement joins TRBV6-8 to TRBJ1-2; TRBD1 agrees at 7 bases. Germline assignment: CDR1 MNHGY and CDR2 SAAAGT. Trimming removed 5 bases from V and 4 bases from J; junction bases left unmatched: 1. The CDR3 is made up of 12 amino acids.

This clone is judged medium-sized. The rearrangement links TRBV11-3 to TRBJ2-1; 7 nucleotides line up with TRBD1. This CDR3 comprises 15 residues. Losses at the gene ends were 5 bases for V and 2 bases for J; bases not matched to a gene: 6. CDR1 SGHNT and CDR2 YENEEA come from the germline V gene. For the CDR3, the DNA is TGTGCCAGCAGCCTCTCTAGGGGGCCCTACAATGAGCAGTTCTTC. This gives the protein CASSLSRGPYNEQFF.

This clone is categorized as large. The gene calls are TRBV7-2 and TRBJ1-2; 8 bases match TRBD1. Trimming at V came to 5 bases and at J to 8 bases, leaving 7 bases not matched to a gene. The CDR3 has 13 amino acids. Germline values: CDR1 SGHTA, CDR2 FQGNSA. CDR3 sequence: CASSQQGALGYTF. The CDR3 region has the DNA TGTGCCAGCAGCCAGCAGGGGGCCCTGGGCTACACCTTC.